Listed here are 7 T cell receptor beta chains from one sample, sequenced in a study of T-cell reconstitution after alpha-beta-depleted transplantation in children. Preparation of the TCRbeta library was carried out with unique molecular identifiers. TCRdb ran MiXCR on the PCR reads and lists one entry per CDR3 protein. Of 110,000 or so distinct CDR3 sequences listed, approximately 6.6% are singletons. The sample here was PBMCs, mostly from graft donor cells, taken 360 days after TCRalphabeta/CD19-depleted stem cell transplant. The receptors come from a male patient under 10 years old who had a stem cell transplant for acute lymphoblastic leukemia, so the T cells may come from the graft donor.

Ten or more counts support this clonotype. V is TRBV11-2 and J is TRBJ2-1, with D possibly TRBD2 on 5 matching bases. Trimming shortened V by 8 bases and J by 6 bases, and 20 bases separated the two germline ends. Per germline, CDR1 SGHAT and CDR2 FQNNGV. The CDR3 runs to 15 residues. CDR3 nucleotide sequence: TGTGCCAGCTTGGACGGACTCCGACCTTCCAATGAGCAGTTCTTC. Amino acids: CASLDGLRPSNEQFF.

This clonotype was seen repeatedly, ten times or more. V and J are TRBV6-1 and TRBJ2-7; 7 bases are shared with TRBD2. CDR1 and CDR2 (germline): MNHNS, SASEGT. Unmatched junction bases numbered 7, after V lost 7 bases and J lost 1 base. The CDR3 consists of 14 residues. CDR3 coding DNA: TGTGCCAGCACTCCATGGGAGGGGTCCTACGAGCAGTACTTC. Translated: CASTPWEGSYEQYF.

The CDR3 sequence is CASSYSLGASPPWELFF. The CDR3 coding sequence is TGTGCCAGCAGTTACTCACTAGGGGCTAGCCCGCCGTGGGAGCTGTTTTTT. The genes are TRBV6-2 or TRBV6-3 and TRBJ2-2, with D possibly being TRBD1 or TRBD2 (5 bases each). The CDR3 is 17 amino acids. Trimming cost V 0 bases and J 9 bases, with 20 bases left between them. From germline, CDR1 is MNHEY and CDR2 SVGEGT.

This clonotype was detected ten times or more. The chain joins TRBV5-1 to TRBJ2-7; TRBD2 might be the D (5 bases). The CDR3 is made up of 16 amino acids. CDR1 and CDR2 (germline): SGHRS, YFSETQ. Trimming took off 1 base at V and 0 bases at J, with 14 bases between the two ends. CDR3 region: CASSLQGSPRSYEQYF. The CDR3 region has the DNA TGCGCCAGCAGCTTGCAAGGGAGCCCCCGCTCCTACGAGCAGTACTTC.

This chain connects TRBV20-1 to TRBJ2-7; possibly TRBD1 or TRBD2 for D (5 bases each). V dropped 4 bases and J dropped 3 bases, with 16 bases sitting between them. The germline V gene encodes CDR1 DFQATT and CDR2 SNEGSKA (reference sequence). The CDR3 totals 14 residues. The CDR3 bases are TGCAGTGCTAACCCGGGACCGTACTTCTACGAGCAGTACTTC. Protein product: CSANPGPYFYEQYF.

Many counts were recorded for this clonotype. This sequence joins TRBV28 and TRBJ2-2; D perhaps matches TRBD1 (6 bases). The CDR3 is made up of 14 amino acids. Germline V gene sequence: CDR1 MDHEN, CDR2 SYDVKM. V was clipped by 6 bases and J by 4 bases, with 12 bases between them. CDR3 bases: TGTGCCAGCAGACCCGGACAGTCCACCGGGGAGCTGTTTTTT. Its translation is CASRPGQSTGELFF.

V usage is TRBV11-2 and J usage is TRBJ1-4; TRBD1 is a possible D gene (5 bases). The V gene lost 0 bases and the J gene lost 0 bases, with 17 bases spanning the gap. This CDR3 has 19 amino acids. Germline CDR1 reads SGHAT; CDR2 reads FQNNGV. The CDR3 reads CASSLDAPGFIATNEKLFF. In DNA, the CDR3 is TGTGCCAGCAGCTTAGATGCCCCAGGGTTTATCGCAACTAATGAAAAACTGTTTTTT.